One T cell receptor (beta chain) is described in this entry. Its antigen is as yet unknown. The sample belongs to a study of graft-versus-host responses after intestinal transplantation. Study-level information: Transplantation in recipients was multivisceral, liver-intestinal, or isolated intestinal.

TCRdb's copy holds only in-frame clones and misses some; the assay was immunoSEQ multiplex PCR. Of around 110,000 clones in the sample, 90% are singletons; the top ten hold about 0.18%. Trimming took off 4 bases at V and 7 bases at J, with 10 bases between the two ends. This CDR3 is 13 amino acids long. Germline loops: CDR1 SNHLY, CDR2 FYNNEI. Study results and limitations: Some GvH clones were seen earlier in gut or blood, suggesting intestinal origin.

This specimen was unstimulated CD4+ T cells sorted from spleen or lymph node cells, taken before intestinal transplant. The chain is built from TRBV2 and TRBJ2-2; tentative D call: TRBD2 (5 bases). The receptor was isolated from a human donor who received an intestinal transplant. The CDR3 DNA reads TGTGCCAGCAGTGCTAGCTATAGCGGGGAGCTGTTTTTT. It yields the protein CASSASYSGELFF.